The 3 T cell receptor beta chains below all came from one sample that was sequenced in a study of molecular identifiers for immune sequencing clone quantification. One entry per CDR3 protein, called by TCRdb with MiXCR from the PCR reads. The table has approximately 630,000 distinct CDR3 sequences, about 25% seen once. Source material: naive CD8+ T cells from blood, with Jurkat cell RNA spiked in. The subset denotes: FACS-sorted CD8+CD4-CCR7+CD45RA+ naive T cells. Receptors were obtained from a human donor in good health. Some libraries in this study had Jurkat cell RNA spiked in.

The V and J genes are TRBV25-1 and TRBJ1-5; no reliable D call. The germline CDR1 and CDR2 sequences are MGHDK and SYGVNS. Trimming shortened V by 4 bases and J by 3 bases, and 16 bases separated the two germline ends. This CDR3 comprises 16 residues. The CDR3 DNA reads TGTGCCAGCAGTGCTTCGAGTCCTTTTGACAATCAGCCCCAGCATTTT. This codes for CASSASSPFDNQPQHF.

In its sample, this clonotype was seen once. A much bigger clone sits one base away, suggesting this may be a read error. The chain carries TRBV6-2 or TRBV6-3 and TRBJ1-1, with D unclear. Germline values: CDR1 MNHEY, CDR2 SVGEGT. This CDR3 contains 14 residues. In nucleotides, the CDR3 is TGTGTCAGCACCGAAGGACCGAGTAACACTGAAGCTTTCTTT. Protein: CVSTEGPSNTEAFF.

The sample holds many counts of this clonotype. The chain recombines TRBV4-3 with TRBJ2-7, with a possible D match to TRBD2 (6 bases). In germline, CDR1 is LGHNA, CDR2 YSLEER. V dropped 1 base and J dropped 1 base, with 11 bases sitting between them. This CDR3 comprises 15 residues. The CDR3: CASSQGQGTSYEQYF. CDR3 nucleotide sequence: TGCGCCAGCAGCCAAGGGCAAGGGACTTCCTACGAGCAGTACTTC.